Below, 2 T cell receptor beta chains from the same sample are listed, as sequenced in a study of blood T cell repertoires in COVID-19. Libraries were prepared by immunoSEQ multiplex PCR; TCRdb keeps only in-frame clonotypes and omits some of them. The sample has 180,000 or so clones; approximately 88% are singletons. Sequencing input: peripheral blood. The receptors stem from a woman between 35 and 50 years old with COVID-19, enrolled during active disease.

The V gene is TRBV19, the J gene TRBJ2-7; D is undetermined. The CDR3 extends over 13 amino acids. Germline loops: CDR1 LNHDA, CDR2 SQIVND (reference sequence). Trimming stripped 1 base from V and 4 bases from J, with 8 bases between. CDR3 coding DNA: TGTGCCAGTAGTATAGGAACGGGTTACGAGCAGTACTTC. Translation gives CASSIGTGYEQYF.

V gene TRBV2 combines with J gene TRBJ1-2, with a tentative D call TRBD1 (6 bases). Germline-derived CDR1 and CDR2 are SNHLY and FYNNEI. The CDR3 is 14 residues long. V lost 3 bases and J 3 bases, leaving 11 bases between the germline ends. The CDR3 region has the DNA TGTGCCAGCAGTGAGGTAAAGGGGGACTATGGCTACACCTTC. The encoded protein is CASSEVKGDYGYTF.